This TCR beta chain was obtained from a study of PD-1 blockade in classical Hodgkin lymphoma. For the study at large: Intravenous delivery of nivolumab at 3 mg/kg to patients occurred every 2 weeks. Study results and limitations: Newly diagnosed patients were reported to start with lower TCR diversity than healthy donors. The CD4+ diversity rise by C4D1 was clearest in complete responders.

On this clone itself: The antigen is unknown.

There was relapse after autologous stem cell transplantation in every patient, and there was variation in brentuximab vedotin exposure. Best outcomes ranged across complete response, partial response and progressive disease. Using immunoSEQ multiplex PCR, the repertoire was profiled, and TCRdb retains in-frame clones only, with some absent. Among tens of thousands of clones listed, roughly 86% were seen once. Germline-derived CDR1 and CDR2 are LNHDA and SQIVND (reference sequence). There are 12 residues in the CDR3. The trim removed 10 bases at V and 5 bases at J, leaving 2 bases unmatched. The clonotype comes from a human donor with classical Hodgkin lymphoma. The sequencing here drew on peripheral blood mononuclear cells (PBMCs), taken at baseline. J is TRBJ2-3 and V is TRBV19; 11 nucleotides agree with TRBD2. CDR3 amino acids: CATGLAGDTQYF. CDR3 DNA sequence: TGTGCCACCGGACTAGCGGGAGATACGCAGTATTTT.